This T cell receptor beta chain was sequenced in a study of T cells in Graves' hyperthyroidism and ophthalmopathy. Study-wide background: Peripheral blood was collected at initial diagnosis, before any treatment.

Amplification of TCR beta CDR3 regions used RNA as the template. Using the HTBI primer set, a first-round RT-PCR was run on the TCR CDR3. From the multiplex PCR reads, TCRdb called clonotypes with MiXCR, one entry per CDR3 protein. The sample has approximately 610,000 distinct CDR3 sequences; roughly 14% are singletons. A remark on this clonotype: Its antigen remains unidentified.

Broader study findings: Appearing also in blood were most of the thyroid clonotypes expanded above 0.001.

The authors took PBMCs from roughly 10 ml fresh peripheral blood. The clonotype comes from a woman in her 40s with Graves' ophthalmopathy. The sample taken for sequencing was blood.

In DNA, the CDR3 is TGTGCCAGCTCTAGGTCCGGGAGTTCGACTGACTACGAGCAGTACTTC. Translation: CASSRSGSSTDYEQYF. The chain employs TRBV11-2 and TRBJ2-7, with a weak D call TRBD2 (6 bases). V dropped 8 bases and J dropped 3 bases, with 23 bases sitting between them. The CDR3 has 16 residues. Germline V lookup: CDR1 SGHAT, CDR2 FQNNGV. Based on the CDR3 plus reference TRBV11-2 and TRBJ2-7, the full variable domain is EAGVAQSPRYKIIEKRQSVAFWCNPISGHATLYWYQQILGQGPKLLIQFQNNGVVDDSQLPKDRFSAERLKGVDSTLKIQPAKLEDSAVYLCASSRSGSSTDYEQYFGPGTRLTVT.